The source of this T cell receptor (beta chain) is a study of Tregs in tolerant kidney transplant recipients. Findings and caveats of the study: Validation in larger populations is needed because few patients were studied.

CDR1 is SGHTS and CDR2 is YDEGEE in the germline V gene. The CDR3 is 15 amino acids. The V and J ends lost 0 bases and 1 base respectively, with 11 bases between them. This table comes from immunoSEQ multiplex PCR, and its TCRdb copy is limited to in-frame clones, with some not included. The sample records under 100,000 clones, approximately 92% being singletons. Of note for this clone: Its target is not known.

Material for sequencing was CD8+ T cells from blood. This sequence joins TRBV5-8 and TRBJ2-7; D gene ambiguous. The clonotype originates from a human donor in good health. This CDR3 reads CASSLVVGTSYEQYF. The CDR3 DNA follows: TGTGCCAGCAGCTTGGTGGTGGGAACATCCTACGAGCAGTACTTC.